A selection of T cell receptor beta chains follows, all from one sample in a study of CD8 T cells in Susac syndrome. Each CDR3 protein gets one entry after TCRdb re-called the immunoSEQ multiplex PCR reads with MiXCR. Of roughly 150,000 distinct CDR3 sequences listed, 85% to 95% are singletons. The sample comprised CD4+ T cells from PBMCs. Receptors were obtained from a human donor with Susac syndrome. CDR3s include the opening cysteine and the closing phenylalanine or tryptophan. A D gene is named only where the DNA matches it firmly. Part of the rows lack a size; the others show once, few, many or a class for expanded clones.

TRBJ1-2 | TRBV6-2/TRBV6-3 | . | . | TGTGCCAGCAGTTGGACTACCGGGACCCGCGGCTACACCTTC | CASSWTTGTRGYTF
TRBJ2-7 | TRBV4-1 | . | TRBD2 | TGCGCCAGCAGCCAAGTTGGACTAGCCCCGGACGAGCAGTACTTC | CASSQVGLAPDEQYF
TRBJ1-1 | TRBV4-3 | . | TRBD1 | TGCGCCAGCAGCCACCGATCAGGGGGCCGCACTGAAGCTTTCTTT | CASSHRSGGRTEAFF
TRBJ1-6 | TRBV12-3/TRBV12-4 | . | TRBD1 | TGTGCCAGCAGTTCGGGACAGGGATATTCACCCCTCCACTTT | CASSSGQGYSPLHF
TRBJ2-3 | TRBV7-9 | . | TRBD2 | TGTGCCACGACCCCCGGGGGACTAGCCGGCACAGATACGCAGTATTTT | CATTPGGLAGTDTQYF
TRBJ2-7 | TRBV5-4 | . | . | TGTGCCAGTTCCCGAGGGGGGGCCGGGTACGAGCAGTACTTC | CASSRGGAGYEQYF
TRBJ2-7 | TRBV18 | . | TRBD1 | TGTGCCAGCTCACCACTGACAGGGTTGGGCTACGAGCAGTACTTC | CASSPLTGLGYEQYF
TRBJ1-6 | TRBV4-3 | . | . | TGCGCCAGCAGCCAACTGATTGCGGATAATTCACCCCTCCACTTT | CASSQLIADNSPLHF
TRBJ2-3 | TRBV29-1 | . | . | TGCAGCGTTAGGACTAAGTCCGATACGCAGTATTTT | CSVRTKSDTQYF
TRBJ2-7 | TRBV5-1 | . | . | TGCGCCAGCAGGTCGGAGCCCACCTACGAGCAGTACTTC | CASRSEPTYEQYF
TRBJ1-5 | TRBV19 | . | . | TGTGCCAGTAGTATTAAAACGACAGTCAATCAGCCCCAGCATTTT | CASSIKTTVNQPQHF
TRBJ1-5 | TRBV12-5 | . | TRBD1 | TGTGCTAGTGGTTTGCCACCGGGACAGGGTAATCAGCCCCAGCATTTT | CASGLPPGQGNQPQHF
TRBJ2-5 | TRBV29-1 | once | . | TGCAGCGCTACACAGGGGAGGGAGACCCAGTACTTC | CSATQGRETQYF
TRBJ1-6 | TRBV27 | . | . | TGTGCCAGCAGTAGGGGCACCTCACCCCTCCACTTT | CASSRGTSPLHF
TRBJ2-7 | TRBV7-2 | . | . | TGTGCCAGCAGCTTAGTCGTCTTCTACGAGCAGTACTTC | CASSLVVFYEQYF
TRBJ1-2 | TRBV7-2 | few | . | TGTGCCAGCAGCACCGGACAGCCTAACTATGGCTACACCTTC | CASSTGQPNYGYTF
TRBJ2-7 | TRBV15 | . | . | TGTGCCACCAGCAGAAATCGTTATGAATTAGGCTCCTACGAGCAGTACTTC | CATSRNRYELGSYEQYF
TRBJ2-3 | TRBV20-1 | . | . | TGCAGTGCTACGCTAGATACGCAGTATTTT | CSATLDTQYF
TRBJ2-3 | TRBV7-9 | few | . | TGTGCCAGCAGCTTAGAGAGGGGAGATACGCAGTATTTT | CASSLERGDTQYF
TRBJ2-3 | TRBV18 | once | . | TGTGCCAGCTCACCACTTCCCGGGACGGACACAGATACGCAGTATTTT | CASSPLPGTDTDTQYF
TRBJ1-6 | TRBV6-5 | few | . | TGTGCCAGCAGTTACCTCCAGGGTGGCTCACCCCTCCACTTT | CASSYLQGGSPLHF
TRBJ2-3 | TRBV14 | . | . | TGTGCCAGCAGCCAAAATCTCGGTGCTGATACGCAGTATTTT | CASSQNLGADTQYF
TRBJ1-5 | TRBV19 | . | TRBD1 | TGTGCCAGTAGTATGATACAGGGGGCCCAGCATTTT | CASSMIQGAQHF
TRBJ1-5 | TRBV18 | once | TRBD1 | TGTGCCAGCTCACCAGACAGGGCCGTTAGCAATCAGCCCCAGCATTTT | CASSPDRAVSNQPQHF
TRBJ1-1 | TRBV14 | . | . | TGTGCCAGCACCAACAGGATCGGAACTGAAGCTTTCTTT | CASTNRIGTEAFF
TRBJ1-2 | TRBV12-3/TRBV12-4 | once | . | TGTGCCAGCAGCAACCGCGGACAGCCACTAGGAGGCTACACCTTC | CASSNRGQPLGGYTF
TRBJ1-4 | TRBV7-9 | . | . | TGTGCCAGCAGCGTAAACAGGGAAAAACTGTTTTTT | CASSVNREKLFF
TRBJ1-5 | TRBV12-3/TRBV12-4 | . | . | TGTGCCAGCAATGGGGCAGGCCCGAATCGGCCCCAGCATTTT | CASNGAGPNRPQHF
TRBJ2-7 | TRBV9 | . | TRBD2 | TGTGCCAGCAGCCTTTCCCAGGGAGGGGCTTCCTACGAGCAGTACTTC | CASSLSQGGASYEQYF
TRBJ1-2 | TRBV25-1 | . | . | TGTGCCAGCAGTGAGTACGGGAATAGGCCCTATGGCTACACCTTC | CASSEYGNRPYGYTF
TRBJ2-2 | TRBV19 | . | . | TGTGCCAGTAGTATGGGCCAGTTGGTCACCGGGGAGCTGTTTTTT | CASSMGQLVTGELFF
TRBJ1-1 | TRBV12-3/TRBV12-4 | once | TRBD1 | TGTGCCAGCAGTTTCGTCCAGGGGGGAACTGAAGCTTTCTTT | CASSFVQGGTEAFF
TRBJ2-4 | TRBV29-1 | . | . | TGCAGCGCCAGGGAGGCCAAAAACATTCAGTACTTC | CSAREAKNIQYF
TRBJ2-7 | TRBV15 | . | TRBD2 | TGTGCCACCAGCAGAGACCCCCTAGCAGGGAGGGACGAGCAGTACTTC | CATSRDPLAGRDEQYF
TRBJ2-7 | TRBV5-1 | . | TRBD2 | TGCGCCAGCACCCACGGACTAGCGGGCTACGAGCAGTACTTC | CASTHGLAGYEQYF
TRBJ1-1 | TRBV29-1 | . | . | TGCAGCGTTGGTCGCGAGGGGGGGAACACTGAAGCTTTCTTT | CSVGREGGNTEAFF
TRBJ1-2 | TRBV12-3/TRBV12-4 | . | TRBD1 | TGTGCCAGCACCCGGGACAGGCTTTATGGCTACACCTTC | CASTRDRLYGYTF
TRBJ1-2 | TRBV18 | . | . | TGTGCCAGCTCACCAAGTCAGGGAAACTATGGCTACACCTTC | CASSPSQGNYGYTF
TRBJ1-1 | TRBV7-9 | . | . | TGTGCCAGCAGCCTACTGGCAGCGCCAGTCGAAGCTTTCTTT | CASSLLAAPVEAFF
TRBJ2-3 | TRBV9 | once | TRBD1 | TGTGCCAGCAGCGTAGCACAGGGGCAAAGAGATACGCAGTATTTT | CASSVAQGQRDTQYF
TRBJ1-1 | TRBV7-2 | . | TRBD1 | TGTGCCAGCAGCATCCAGACAGGGCGGCACACTGAAGCTTTCTTT | CASSIQTGRHTEAFF
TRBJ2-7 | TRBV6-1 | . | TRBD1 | TGTGCCAGCAGACGACGACAGGGGGCGGCGAACTACGAGCAGTACTTC | CASRRRQGAANYEQYF
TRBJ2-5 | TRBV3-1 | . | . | TGTGCCAGCAGCCATCCGGGCCCCGCGGGGTACCAAGAGACCCAGTACTTC | CASSHPGPAGYQETQYF
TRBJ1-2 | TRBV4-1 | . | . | TGCGCCAGCAGCCAAGATCGAGGCTACACCTTC | CASSQDRGYTF
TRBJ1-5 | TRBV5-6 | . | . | TGTGCCAGCAGCTTGGCCGGGGGGGCGAATCAGCCCCAGCATTTT | CASSLAGGANQPQHF
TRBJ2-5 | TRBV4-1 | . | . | TGCGCCAGCAGCCAAGTATCTCGTTCCGAGACCCAGTACTTC | CASSQVSRSETQYF
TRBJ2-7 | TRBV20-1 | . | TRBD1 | TGCAGTGCACCCTCGGGGGACAGGGGTTACGAGCAGTACTTC | CSAPSGDRGYEQYF
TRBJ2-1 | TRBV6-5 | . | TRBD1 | TGTGCCAGCAGTTACAGCACCGGACAGGTTCCACGCTTC | CASSYSTGQVPRF
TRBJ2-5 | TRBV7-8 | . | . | TGTGCCAGCAGCTTAGACTTCGGTGTGGAGACCCAGTACTTC | CASSLDFGVETQYF
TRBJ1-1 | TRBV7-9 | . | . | TGTGCCAGCAGCTTAGAGCACCAAACTGAAGCTTTCTTT | CASSLEHQTEAFF
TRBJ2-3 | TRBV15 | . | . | TGTGCCACCAGCAGAGCTCCCGGGACAATAGTTTCAGATACGCAGTATTTT | CATSRAPGTIVSDTQYF
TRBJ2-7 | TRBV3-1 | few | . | TGTGCCAGCAGTCAGAGCTCCTACGAGCAGTACTTC | CASSQSSYEQYF
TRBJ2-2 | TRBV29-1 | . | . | TGCAGCGTTGGGGGGTCCGGGGAGCTGTTTTTT | CSVGGSGELFF
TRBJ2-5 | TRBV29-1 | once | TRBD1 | TGCAGCGCTGAGGACAGGAGGAAAGAGACCCAGTACTTC | CSAEDRRKETQYF
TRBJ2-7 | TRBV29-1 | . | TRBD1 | TGCAGCGCCGGACAGGGAGAGAGCTACGAGCAGTACTTC | CSAGQGESYEQYF
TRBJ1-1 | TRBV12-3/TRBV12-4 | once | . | TGTGCCAGCGCCATTGGCGGCGCGGGGAGCACTGAAGCTTTCTTT | CASAIGGAGSTEAFF
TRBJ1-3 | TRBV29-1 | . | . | TGCAGCGTTGTCCCCCGCACCGGAAACACCATATATTTT | CSVVPRTGNTIYF
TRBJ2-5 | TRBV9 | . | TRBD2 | TGTGCCAGCAGCGCCGGGGGGACTAGCGGGAGAGAGACCCAGTACTTC | CASSAGGTSGRETQYF
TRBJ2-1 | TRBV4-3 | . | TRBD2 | TGCGCCAGCAGCCCAGGGGTGGCGGGGGGGGCGGGTGAGCAGTTCTTC | CASSPGVAGGAGEQFF
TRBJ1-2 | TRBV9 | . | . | TGTGCCAGCAGCCCCATGGGGGATAACTATGGCTACACCTTC | CASSPMGDNYGYTF